The TCR beta chain described here comes from a study of cytomegalovirus exposure and HLA in healthy donors. Study information: The study's early data release held some 85 million unique TCRs from HLA-typed donors. Study-level results: Equally common other TCR beta chains were less clonally expanded than HLA-associated ones, a later analysis found.

The PCR had 60 Vbeta and 13 Jbeta primers. Clones were read by immunoSEQ multiplex PCR, and TCRdb kept only the in-frame ones, dropping some. The sample records over 85,000 clones, around three quarters being singletons. The germline V gene encodes CDR1 SGHDT and CDR2 YYEEEE. Trimming left V 0 bases short and J 5 bases short, with 11 bases between. The CDR3 extends over 14 amino acids. Concerning this clone itself: Its antigen is as yet unknown.

Donors counted as nominally healthy when sampled, yet unrecorded immune exposures were likely. The TCR was taken from a woman in her thirties in good health and CMV-seronegative. Material: PBMCs. The rearrangement uses TRBV5-6 and TRBJ1-2, with TRBD1 as a possible D gene (6 bases). As DNA, the CDR3 is TGTGCCAGCAGCTTGGGGGACACAGATTATGGCTACACCTTC. Its protein is CASSLGDTDYGYTF.